The present entry profiles one TCR beta chain with its context. Isolated RNA was reverse transcribed in full, so expressed TCRB transcripts were sequenced. The protocol was immunoSEQ multiplex PCR, while the TCRdb copy is restricted to in-frame clones and leaves out a portion. The table records around 300,000 clones, approximately 8.1% of them present only once. These data belong to a study of beta chain features in type 1 diabetes. The CDR3 has 15 residues. In germline, CDR1 is MNHNY, CDR2 SVGAGI (reference sequence). The V and J ends lost 6 bases and 7 bases, in that order; junction bases with no gene match: 9.

This receptor was identified in a woman in her late teens or twenties in good health. The chain couples TRBV6-6 to TRBJ2-1; 10 bases are a match to TRBD2. Sequenced input: central memory CD4+ T cells from blood. For the CDR3, the DNA is TGTGCCAGCAGCCCTCTAGCGGGAGTAGGAAATGAGCAGTTCTTC. This encodes CASSPLAGVGNEQFF.